The entry that follows covers one T cell receptor beta chain sequence. The sample originates from a study of control samples from healthy donors and cancer patients. This CDR3 region has 15 residues. V lost 4 bases and J lost 0, with 9 bases in between. Germline CDR1 and CDR2: LNHDA and SQIVND (reference sequence). Libraries were prepared by immunoSEQ multiplex PCR; TCRdb keeps only in-frame clonotypes and omits some of them. The table has under 100,000 clones, about 85% seen once; the top ten hold 13% to 15%. The sample consisted of blood. This TCR was sampled from a woman between 70 and 85 years old in good health. V and J are TRBV19 and TRBJ2-2; tentative D call: TRBD1 (6 bases). CDR3 in amino acids: CASSTGQSNTGELFF. Written as DNA, the CDR3 is TGTGCCAGTAGTACAGGACAGTCGAACACCGGGGAGCTGTTTTTT.